The clone carrying this T cell receptor (beta chain) was counted ten times or more. The antigen remains undetermined. The CDR3 totals 16 residues. J gave up 7 bases and V 5 bases, and 11 bases lay outside the gene matches. Germline CDR1 and CDR2: LNHDA and SQIVND (reference sequence). The data originate from a study of CD8+CD57+ T cells in acquired aplastic anemia. TCR beta VDJ and CDR3 profiling used genomic DNA as template. TCRdb reprocessed the reads with MiXCR, giving one entry per CDR3 protein. The sample holds about 130,000 distinct CDR3 sequences, roughly 40% seen once. Findings and limits, study-wide: Between patients and controls, about 30 CD8+ CDR3 sequences were found in common.

The TCR originated in a human donor in good health, serving as a control. V is TRBV19 and J is TRBJ1-6; TRBD1 aligns across 7 bases. The sequencing input was sorted CD4+, CD8+, or CD8+CD57+ T cells (not recorded which) from PBMCs. In DNA form, the CDR3 reads TGTGCCAGTAGTCTCCTAGGGACAGCTGGCAATTCACCCCTCCACTTT. This gives the protein CASSLLGTAGNSPLHF.